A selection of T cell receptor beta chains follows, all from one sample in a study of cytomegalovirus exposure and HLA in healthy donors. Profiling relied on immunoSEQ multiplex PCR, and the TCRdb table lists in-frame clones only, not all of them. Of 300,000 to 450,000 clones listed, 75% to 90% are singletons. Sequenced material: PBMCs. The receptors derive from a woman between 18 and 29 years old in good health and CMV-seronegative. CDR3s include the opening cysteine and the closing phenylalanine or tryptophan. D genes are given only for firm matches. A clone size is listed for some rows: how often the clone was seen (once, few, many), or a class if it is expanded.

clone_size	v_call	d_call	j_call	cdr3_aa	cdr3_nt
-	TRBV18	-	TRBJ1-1	CASSRQLGVNTEAFF	TGTGCCAGCTCACGCCAGTTAGGGGTGAACACTGAAGCTTTCTTT
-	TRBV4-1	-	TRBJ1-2	CASSPTPGNYGYTF	TGCGCCAGCAGTCCTACCCCAGGGAACTATGGCTACACCTTC
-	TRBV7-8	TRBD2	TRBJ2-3	CASSLGGGLARANTQYF	TGTGCCAGCAGCTTAGGGGGGGGACTAGCGAGGGCAAATACGCAGTATTTT
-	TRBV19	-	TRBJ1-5	CASSTGDYSNQPQHF	TGTGCCAGTAGTACAGGGGACTATAGCAATCAGCCCCAGCATTTT
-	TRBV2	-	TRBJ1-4	CATRPNTDRSNEKLFF	TGTGCCACCCGACCGAATACGGACAGAAGTAATGAAAAACTGTTTTTT
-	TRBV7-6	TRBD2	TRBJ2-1	CASSLKTSGLTYNEQFF	TGTGCCAGCAGCCTCAAGACTAGCGGCTTGACTTACAATGAGCAGTTCTTC
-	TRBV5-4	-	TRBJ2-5	CASSSGTRGTARQETQYF	TGTGCCAGCAGCTCAGGGACGCGGGGCACCGCTCGGCAAGAGACCCAGTACTTC
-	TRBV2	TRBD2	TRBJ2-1	CASSGPAGGPGEQFF	TGTGCCAGCAGTGGGCCAGCGGGAGGGCCGGGTGAGCAGTTCTTC
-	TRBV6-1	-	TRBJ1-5	CASSDRGSQHF	TGTGCCAGCAGTGACAGGGGTTCCCAGCATTTT
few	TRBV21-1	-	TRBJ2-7	CASSKGQNPGPEQYF	TGTGCCAGCAGCAAAGGGCAGAACCCAGGTCCCGAGCAGTACTTC
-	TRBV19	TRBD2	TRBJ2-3	CASSTPVTSVSPNAQYF	TGTGCCAGTAGCACGCCAGTGACTAGCGTCTCTCCCAACGCGCAGTATTTT
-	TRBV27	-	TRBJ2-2	CATSSPGSGELFF	TGTGCCACCTCGTCCCCGGGATCCGGGGAGCTGTTTTTT
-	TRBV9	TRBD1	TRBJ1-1	CASSGRGLGTEAFF	TGTGCCAGCAGCGGCAGGGGGCTGGGGACTGAAGCTTTCTTT
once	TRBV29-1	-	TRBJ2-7	CSVGRSPGLYEQYF	TGCAGCGTTGGTAGGTCACCAGGACTCTACGAGCAGTACTTC
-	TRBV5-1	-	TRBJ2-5	CASSFRAGKETQYF	TGCGCCAGCAGCTTTAGGGCAGGGAAAGAGACCCAGTACTTC
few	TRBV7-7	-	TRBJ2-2	CASSLEGGVTGELFF	TGTGCCAGCTCCCTCGAGGGGGGGGTCACCGGGGAGCTGTTTTTT
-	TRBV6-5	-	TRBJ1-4	CASSYLGGYEKLFF	TGTGCCAGCAGTTACTTGGGGGGGTATGAAAAACTGTTTTTT
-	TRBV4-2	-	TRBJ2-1	CASSQEVGRITYNEQFF	TGTGCCAGCAGCCAAGAGGTCGGGAGAATCACCTACAATGAGCAGTTCTTC
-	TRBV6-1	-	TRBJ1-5	CASSELRGFDSNQPQHF	TGTGCCAGCAGTGAACTCCGGGGGTTTGATAGCAATCAGCCCCAGCATTTT
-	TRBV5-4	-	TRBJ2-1	CASRMTRGEQFF	TGTGCCAGCAGGATGACCCGCGGGGAGCAGTTCTTC
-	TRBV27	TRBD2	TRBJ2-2	CASTPGGANTGELFF	TGTGCCAGCACGCCGGGGGGGGCGAACACCGGGGAGCTGTTTTTT
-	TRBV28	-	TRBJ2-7	CASSLIAGPSSYEQYF	TGTGCCAGCAGTTTAATAGCAGGGCCGAGCTCCTACGAGCAGTACTTC